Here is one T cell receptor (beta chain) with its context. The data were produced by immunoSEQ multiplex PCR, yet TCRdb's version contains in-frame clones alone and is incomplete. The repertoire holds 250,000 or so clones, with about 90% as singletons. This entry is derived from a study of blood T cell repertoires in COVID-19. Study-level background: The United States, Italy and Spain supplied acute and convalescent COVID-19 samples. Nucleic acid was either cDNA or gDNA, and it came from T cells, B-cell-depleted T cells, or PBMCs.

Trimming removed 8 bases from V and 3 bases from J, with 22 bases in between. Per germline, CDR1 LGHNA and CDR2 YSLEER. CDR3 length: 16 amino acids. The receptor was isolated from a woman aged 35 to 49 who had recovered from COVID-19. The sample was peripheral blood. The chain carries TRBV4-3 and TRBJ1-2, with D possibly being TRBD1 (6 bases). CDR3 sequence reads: CASGGAGASWDYGYTF. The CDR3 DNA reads TGCGCCAGCGGGGGGGCGGGGGCGAGTTGGGACTATGGCTACACCTTC.